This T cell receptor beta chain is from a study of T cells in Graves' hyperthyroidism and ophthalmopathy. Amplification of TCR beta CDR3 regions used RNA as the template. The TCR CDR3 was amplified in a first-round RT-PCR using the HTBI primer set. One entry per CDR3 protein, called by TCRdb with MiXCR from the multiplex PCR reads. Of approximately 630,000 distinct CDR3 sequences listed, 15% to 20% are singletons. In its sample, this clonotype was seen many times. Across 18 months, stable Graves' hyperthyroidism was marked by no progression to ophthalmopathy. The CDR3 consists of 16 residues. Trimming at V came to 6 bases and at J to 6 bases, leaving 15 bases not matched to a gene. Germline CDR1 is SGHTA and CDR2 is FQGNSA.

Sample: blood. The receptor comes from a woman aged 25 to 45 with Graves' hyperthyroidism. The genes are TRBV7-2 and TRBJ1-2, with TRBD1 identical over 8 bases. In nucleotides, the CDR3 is TGTGCCAGCAGTTACAGGACAGGGACGAGTTTTAATGGCTACACCTTC. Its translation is CASSYRTGTSFNGYTF.